Shown below are 5 T cell receptor beta chains from a single sample sequenced in a study of OX40 agonist ivuxolimab in advanced cancers. Sequencing used immunoSEQ multiplex PCR; TCRdb keeps in-frame clones, though not all of them. In the table there are 20,000 to 25,000 clones, roughly 84% of which are singletons. The input for sequencing was CD4+ or CD8+ T cells sorted from blood, taken in a trial of the OX40 agonist ivuxolimab. These receptors were taken from an adult with an advanced solid tumor such as melanoma, head and neck, liver or kidney cancer.

This chain links TRBV9 with TRBJ2-5; D is possibly TRBD1 or TRBD2 (5 bases each). Matching the DNA end better, TRBJ2-7 makes the J call doubtful. Germline assignment: CDR1 SGDLS and CDR2 YYNGEE. CDR3 size: 15 residues. Here the CDR3 reads CASSPTGASPYEQYF. CDR3 sequence (DNA): TGTGCCAGCAGCCCCACCGGGGCCTCTCCCTACGAGCAGTACTTC.

The V and J genes are TRBV10-3 and TRBJ2-7; 14 nucleotides align to TRBD2. Germline CDR1 and CDR2: ENHRY and SYGVKD. The CDR3 is made up of 16 amino acids. J gave up 6 bases and V 2 bases, and 6 bases lay outside the gene matches. CDR3 sequence: CAISEPGLAGVSEQYF. The CDR3 coding sequence is TGTGCCATCAGTGAGCCGGGACTAGCGGGAGTATCCGAGCAGTACTTC.

The chain couples TRBV5-4 to TRBJ2-1; D not resolved. V dropped 5 bases and J dropped 1 base, with 16 bases sitting between them. The CDR3 sequence is 16 residues long. Germline loops: CDR1 SGHNT, CDR2 YYREEE (reference sequence). CDR3 loop: CASSLGGQISYNEQFF. The CDR3 bases are TGTGCCAGCAGTCTCGGTGGGCAGATTTCCTACAATGAGCAGTTCTTC.

The chain uses TRBV4-1 and TRBJ1-1, with 10 bases identical to TRBD1. Germline values: CDR1 MGHRA, CDR2 YSYEKL. V shed 3 bases and J 5 bases; nucleotides not matched to a gene: 6. The CDR3 spans 15 residues. As DNA, the CDR3 is TGCGCCAGCAGCCATCACGGACAGGGGGGGACTGAAGCTTTCTTT. Protein: CASSHHGQGGTEAFF.

The rearrangement uses TRBV29-1 and TRBJ2-7, with 11 bases that match TRBD1. This CDR3 is 19 amino acids long. The V gene's germline CDR1 is SQVTM and CDR2 ANQGSEA. V gave up 1 base and J gave up 1 base; unmatched junction bases: 15. The CDR3 here is CSVEAGTGGSGTISYEQYF. The CDR3 bases are TGCAGCGTTGAAGCCGGGACAGGGGGGAGCGGGACCATTTCCTACGAGCAGTACTTC.